These 31 T cell receptor beta chains share one sample of origin, sequenced in a study of blood T cells in healthy people across ages. The use of a sample-barcoded 5' primer and a J-beta primer mix characterized a second PCR of 7 to 11 cycles. Each CDR3 protein is one row after TCRdb ran MiXCR on the 5' RACE reads. The repertoire consists of some 880,000 distinct CDR3 sequences, with about 34% occurring once and the leading ten covering 13%. The sequenced material came from blood. The receptor source for this set is a man between 18 and 35 years old in good health.

The chain couples TRBV12-3 or TRBV12-4 to TRBJ1-1; perhaps TRBD1 as D (5 bases). The CDR3 covers 14 residues. Trimming removed 4 bases at V and 6 bases at J, with 15 bases between. CDR3 sequence: CASSSAGKLPEAFF. The CDR3 nucleotides are TGTGCCAGCAGTTCTGCAGGGAAATTGCCTGAAGCTTTCTTT.

This sequence joins TRBV4-1 and TRBJ1-5; TRBD1 is a possible D gene (5 bases). This CDR3 spans 18 amino acids. Germline lookup yields CDR1 MGHRA and CDR2 YSYEKL. Trimming shortened V by 2 bases and J by 0 bases, and 17 bases separated the two germline ends. The CDR3: CASSQKGGTYNSNQPQHF. The CDR3 DNA sequence: TGCGCCAGCAGCCAAAAGGGAGGGACCTACAATAGCAATCAGCCCCAGCATTTT.

The chain combines TRBV9 with TRBJ1-2, with D tentatively TRBD1 (5 bases). The V gene's germline CDR1 is SGDLS and CDR2 YYNGEE. The CDR3 has 14 residues. V was trimmed by 0 bases and J by 5 bases, leaving 11 bases between them. The CDR3 region has the DNA TGTGCCAGCAGCGTAGATGCACAGGCATATGGCTACACCTTC. It translates to CASSVDAQAYGYTF.

The chain recombines TRBV12-3 or TRBV12-4 with TRBJ1-2; a possible D gene is TRBD1 (6 bases). This CDR3 contains 17 residues. The V end was cut by 5 bases, the J end by 6 bases, with 25 bases between. The CDR3 protein is CASSTTPAGQRSNGYTF. Here the CDR3 DNA reads TGTGCCAGCAGTACCACCCCCGCGGGACAAAGGTCGAATGGCTACACCTTC.

This clonotype was seen a single time. CDR3 in amino acids: CASMSGELFF. CDR3 bases: TGTGCCAGCATGTCCGGGGAGCTGTTTTTT. The gene calls are TRBV7-9 and TRBJ2-2; unclear D gene. This CDR3 contains 10 residues. Looked up from germline, CDR1 is SEHNR and CDR2 is FQNEAQ (reference sequence). V dropped 7 bases and J dropped 6 bases, with 3 bases sitting between them.

This clonotype was seen only a few times. The V and J genes are TRBV6-5 and TRBJ2-6, with D tentatively TRBD2 (5 bases). Germline V gene data show CDR1 as MNHEY and CDR2 as SVGAGI. This CDR3 has 17 residues. V was pared by 0 bases and J by 2 bases, with 11 bases between. CDR3 nucleotide sequence: TGTGCCAGCAGTTACTCGAGATTCGGGACTGGGGCCAACGTCCTGACTTTC. Translating it yields CASSYSRFGTGANVLTF.

The chain uses TRBV20-1 and TRBJ1-5, with 8 positions matching TRBD1. The CDR3 has 14 amino acids. Germline V gives CDR1 DFQATT, CDR2 SNEGSKA (reference sequence). Trimming took 5 bases from V and 6 from J; bases not matched to a gene: 9. The CDR3 sequence is CSAAMDRVFQPQHF. In nucleotides, the CDR3 is TGCAGTGCTGCGATGGACAGGGTTTTTCAGCCCCAGCATTTT.

The chain combines TRBV5-1 with TRBJ2-5; D gene uncertain. The germline V and J ends were trimmed by 0 bases and 2 bases, with 8 bases remaining between them. This CDR3 is built from 14 residues. The germline gives CDR1 SGHRS, CDR2 YFSETQ. For the CDR3, the DNA is TGCGCCAGCAGCTTGGAAACTACTCAAGAGACCCAGTACTTC. Its translation: CASSLETTQETQYF.

As regards this clonotype: This may be a read error, as it is one base from a much larger clone. The rearrangement uses TRBV7-2 and TRBJ1-2, with 9 bases matching TRBD1. The V gene's germline CDR1 is SGHTA and CDR2 FQGNSA. The CDR3 covers 16 residues. This CDR3 is CASGFPPGQGMSGYTF. The CDR3 bases are TGTGCCAGCGGCTTCCCTCCGGGACAGGGAATGAGTGGCTACACCTTC.

The rearrangement joins TRBV20-1 to TRBJ1-5; TRBD1 aligns across 10 bases. J was trimmed by 3 bases and V by 5 bases; bases with no gene match: 7. Germline V gene data show CDR1 as DFQATT and CDR2 as SNEGSKA (reference sequence). This CDR3 has 15 amino acids. The CDR3 region has the DNA TGCAGTGCTTTCCGACAGGGGGCTACCAATCAGCCCCAGCATTTT. This codes for CSAFRQGATNQPQHF.

The chain uses TRBV11-2 and TRBJ2-7; 8 bases are a match to TRBD2. V was pared by 3 bases and J by 3 bases, with 13 bases of the junction left unmatched. From germline, CDR1 is SGHAT and CDR2 FQNNGV. This CDR3 region has 17 residues. DNA of the CDR3: TGTGCCAGCAGCTTTTCCGACCCGGGACTAGGTCACTACGAGCAGTACTTC. This sequence encodes CASSFSDPGLGHYEQYF.

A few counts support this clonotype. The rearrangement links TRBV12-3 or TRBV12-4 to TRBJ2-5, with D possibly TRBD1 on 6 matching bases. The length of the CDR3 is 15 residues. The germline V and J ends were trimmed by 5 bases and 2 bases, with 15 bases remaining between them. CDR3 nucleotides: TGTGCCAGCAGTGCTCTGGGACAAGTACAAGAGACCCAGTACTTC. Translation: CASSALGQVQETQYF.

This clonotype was seen a few times. The gene calls are TRBV10-3 and TRBJ2-6; 7 positions match TRBD1. Unmatched junction bases numbered 6, after V lost 4 bases and J lost 3 bases. The CDR3 runs to 16 residues. From germline, CDR1 is ENHRY and CDR2 SYGVKD. This CDR3 is CAISVTGVGGANVLTF. The CDR3 region has the DNA TGTGCCATCAGTGTTACAGGGGTCGGTGGGGCCAACGTCCTGACTTTC.

The chain has TRBV12-3 or TRBV12-4 and TRBJ2-5; 13 bases align to TRBD2. J was trimmed by 11 bases and V by 3 bases; bases with no gene match: 9. The CDR3 covers 15 residues. This CDR3 is CASSLTSGRHNEQYF. CDR3 nucleotides: TGTGCCAGCAGTTTGACTAGCGGGAGGCACAATGAGCAGTACTTC.

CDR3 nucleotide sequence: TGTGCCAGCAGCTTGAACCCAACCGGGGAGCTGTTTTTT. This codes for CASSLNPTGELFF. The J gene is TRBJ2-2, the V gene TRBV7-2; no reliable D call. The V end lost 3 bases, the J end lost 5 bases, and 7 bases lay between the germline ends. Germline V lookup: CDR1 SGHTA, CDR2 FQGNSA. The CDR3 is 13 residues long.

This clonotype was seen many times. CDR3 region: CASRSGGAGDTQYF. The CDR3 DNA is TGTGCCAGCAGAAGCGGGGGGGCCGGAGATACGCAGTATTTT. This chain joins TRBV12-3 or TRBV12-4 and TRBJ2-3; TRBD2 aligns across 10 bases. V was clipped by 6 bases and J by 5 bases; unmatched bases: 5. The CDR3 spans 14 residues.

The chain uses TRBV27 and TRBJ2-3; 8 positions agree with TRBD1. The V and J ends lost 5 bases and 5 bases, in that order; junction bases with no gene match: 9. Per the germline V gene, CDR1 is MNHEY and CDR2 is SMNVEV (reference sequence). This CDR3 region has 15 residues. The CDR3 region has the DNA TGTGCCAGCAGTCTCCGGGACAGGCCCATAGATACGCAGTATTTT. Residues: CASSLRDRPIDTQYF.

This clonotype was recorded a few times. The V and J genes are TRBV12-3 or TRBV12-4 and TRBJ2-1, with a possible D match to TRBD2 (6 bases). The CDR3 contains 16 residues. Deletions cut 4 bases from V and 0 bases from J, with 13 bases between. In nucleotides, the CDR3 is TGTGCCAGCAGTTCCCGCGGGGCGAGCTCCTACAATGAGCAGTTCTTC. Its protein product is CASSSRGASSYNEQFF.

This clonotype has just a few counts. The V gene is TRBV30, the J gene TRBJ1-5; TRBD1 aligns across 9 bases. V trimming: 0 bases; J trimming: 5 bases; junction bases outside the gene matches: 2. This CDR3 contains 14 residues. Germline assignment: CDR1 GTSNPN and CDR2 SVGIG (reference sequence). The CDR3 DNA reads TGTGCCTGGAGTGTCGGACAGGGGCATCAGCCCCAGCATTTT. Translated: CAWSVGQGHQPQHF.

The chain combines TRBV20-1 with TRBJ1-2; 8 bases are shared with TRBD1. V lost 3 bases, J lost 4 bases, and 7 bases stayed unmatched. From germline, CDR1 is DFQATT and CDR2 SNEGSKA (reference sequence). This CDR3 is built from 14 residues. The CDR3 loop is CSASAGGGFYGYTF. The CDR3 DNA reads TGCAGTGCTAGCGCAGGGGGCGGGTTCTATGGCTACACCTTC.

The chain couples TRBV24-1 to TRBJ2-7; D is unclear. Trimming cost V 3 bases and J 3 bases, with 11 bases left between them. Per the germline V gene, CDR1 is KGHDR and CDR2 is SFDVKD. The CDR3 loop spans 14 amino acids. The DNA for the CDR3 is TGTGCCACCAGTGATCGGTATATTAACTACGAGCAGTACTTC. This translates into CATSDRYINYEQYF.

The table lists this clonotype with many counts. The J gene is TRBJ2-7, the V gene TRBV29-1; D is ambiguous. The CDR3 length is 14 residues. The germline CDR1 and CDR2 sequences are SQVTM and ANQGSEA. V lost 1 base and J lost 1, with 11 bases in between. The CDR3 loop is CSVEGTDGSYEQYF. The CDR3 DNA is TGCAGCGTTGAAGGGACGGACGGGTCCTACGAGCAGTACTTC.

This clonotype appeared once. One end of the junction varies from germline; a read error may be responsible. This chain joins TRBV6-6 and TRBJ2-5; no clear D gene. Germline V CDR1 and CDR2: MNHNY, SVGAGI (reference sequence). The CDR3 runs 14 residues. The CDR3 spells CASSHSQSRETQYF. CDR3 coding DNA: TGTGCCAGCAGTCACTCCCAGTCCCGGGAGACCCAGTACTTC.

This chain connects TRBV15 to TRBJ1-1; D is uncertain. CDR1 and CDR2 from the germline V gene are LNHNV and YYDKDF (reference sequence). This CDR3 comprises 13 residues. Deletions cut 6 bases from V and 8 bases from J, with 16 bases between. The CDR3 DNA follows: TGTGCCACCAGTTCTGGCCGGCTTTCCGAAGCTTTCTTT. Its translation is CATSSGRLSEAFF.

This rearrangement joins TRBV6-2 or TRBV6-3 to TRBJ2-1, with unresolved D. V lost 5 bases to trimming and J lost 0 bases, with 11 bases between them. Germline V gives CDR1 MNHEY, CDR2 SVGEGT. The CDR3 extends over 15 amino acids. The chain's CDR3 is CASSTGPSSYNEQFF. The CDR3 region has the DNA TGTGCCAGCAGTACCGGCCCCAGCTCCTACAATGAGCAGTTCTTC.

This clonotype was recorded a few times. The rearrangement links TRBV9 to TRBJ2-1, with D possibly matching TRBD1 (7 bases). The CDR3 consists of 15 residues. V was cut by 6 bases and J by 4 bases, with 17 bases left in between. Per germline, CDR1 SGDLS and CDR2 YYNGEE. In DNA form, the CDR3 reads TGTGCCAGCAACGGCAGGGGGGCCTTTTACAATGAGCAGTTCTTC. This codes for CASNGRGAFYNEQFF.

This chain links TRBV20-1 with TRBJ2-2; no reliable D call. Trimming took 6 bases from V and 5 from J, leaving 13 bases between them. The CDR3 sequence is 13 residues long. The V gene's germline CDR1 is DFQATT and CDR2 SNEGSKA (reference sequence). The CDR3 protein is CSAPRSGTGELFF. The CDR3 bases are TGCAGTGCCCCCCGATCAGGAACCGGGGAGCTGTTTTTT.

This clonotype was counted ten times or more. This rearrangement joins TRBV7-2 to TRBJ2-3, with 9 bases that match TRBD2. The CDR3 spans 15 residues. With V trimmed by 3 bases and J by 0 bases, 1 base remained unmatched. Per germline, CDR1 SGHTA and CDR2 FQGNSA. The CDR3 DNA reads as TGTGCCAGCAGCTTCGGACTAGCGAGCACAGATACGCAGTATTTT. Encoded protein: CASSFGLASTDTQYF.

This clonotype was observed a handful of times. This chain joins TRBV20-1 and TRBJ2-5, with 14 positions matching TRBD2. The junction had 10 bases not matched to a gene; V was cut back by 5 bases and J by 2 bases. From germline, CDR1 is DFQATT and CDR2 SNEGSKA (reference sequence). This CDR3 has 17 amino acids. The CDR3 is CSASAGLAGGIQETQYF. As DNA, the CDR3 is TGCAGTGCTTCGGCCGGACTAGCGGGGGGCATACAAGAGACCCAGTACTTC.

Comments on this clonotype: At one end, the junction sequence differs from germline, possibly due to a read error. The V and J genes are TRBV30 and TRBJ1-4; D is ambiguous. The CDR3 consists of 11 residues. From germline, CDR1 is GTSNPN and CDR2 SVGIG (reference sequence). CDR3 region: CAGSSLEKLFF. The CDR3 nucleotides read TGTGCCGGGAGTAGCCTTGAAAAACTGTTTTTT.

This clonotype was counted a few times. The chain couples TRBV4-1 to TRBJ2-7; D is unclear. Trimming pared 0 bases from V and 0 bases from J, leaving 6 bases between. Germline CDR1 MGHRA, CDR2 YSYEKL. The CDR3 sequence is 14 residues long. The CDR3 here is CASSQEPGSYEQYF. In DNA form, the CDR3 reads TGCGCCAGCAGCCAAGAACCAGGCTCCTACGAGCAGTACTTC.